This entry features one TCR beta chain sequence. The clone's antigen remains unknown. Base qualities are not recorded, but no much larger clone differs from it by a single base. Inclusive of the bounding cysteine and phenylalanine, the CDR3 is 15 residues long. Only CDR3 DNA remains: 45 bases, in frame from the first base. CDR1 and CDR2 were assigned from the germline V gene (reference sequence) as DFQATT and SNEGSKA. Trimming removed 3 bases from V and 1 base from J, leaving 16 bases between the germline ends. This sample is part of a study of post-analysis software for immune sequencing data (dated by TCRdb to about 2015). A note on the overall study: The recorded disease courses included relapsing-remitting, secondary progressive and progressive-relapsing multiple sclerosis, and some patients had no subtype annotation. The patient repertoires were compared against some twelve previously published healthy control repertoires obtained from donors aged roughly 6 to 28 years. A subset of samples was prepared in parallel using single-end sample barcoding, then pooled and co-amplified after Illumina adapter ligation. Findings and caveats that apply to the study as a whole: Four or five TRBV segments, including TRBV5-6, TRBV5-1 and TRBV20-1, were significantly more frequent in patients than controls. Compared with controls, multiple sclerosis patients had significantly lower normalized Chao1 diversity, a finding suggesting substantial peripheral T-cell clonal expansion. Strong co-clustering of samples prepared in the same batch was shown by direct clustering with F measure, prompting a batch-effect correction. The control group was slightly older than the multiple sclerosis patient group.

To demonstrate the VDJtools post-analysis software, TCR beta repertoires were profiled from the peripheral blood of 13 young patients with multiple sclerosis. Multiple sclerosis patients were children and adolescents aged about 6 to 15 years. The method was PCR. Sequencer: Illumina HiSeq 2500. To reduce PCR and sequencing biases, unique molecular identifiers were incorporated into the TCR beta cDNA libraries. Around 500,000 cDNA molecules were obtained for every 1 to 10 million input T cells, so each molecule roughly corresponded to one T cell. The patient libraries were prepared and sequenced using the same protocol as the earlier healthy control dataset. Within a given batch, samples were prepared together, multiplexed and sequenced on the same HiSeq lane. In the original analysis: MIGEC handled the raw barcoded reads, throwing out single-read molecular identifier groups before consensus assembly and CDR3 extraction. Clonotype tables were post-analysed with VDJtools, and diversity was normalized by down-sampling all datasets to the smallest sample size. Repertoire overlap clustering matched CDR3 amino acid but not nucleotide sequences to correct batch-related cross-sample contamination. Using fastp trimming at Q25 and MiXCR clonotype assembly, TCRdb reanalyzed the public sequencing data and kept in-frame beta chains. Rows merge per CDR3 protein into single entries with the most common DNA and genes. None of the V and J calls come from the authors' own analysis; TCRdb made them. In all, the sample holds about 540,000 distinct CDR3 sequences, and around 31% of those were seen once. Jointly, the top ten make up roughly 6% of the sample.

The V and J genes are TRBV20-1 and TRBJ2-7; D gene: possibly TRBD2, on 5 matching bases. Sequencing used blood. The TCR comes from a girl under 18 with multiple sclerosis. CDR3 sequence: CSASVGGPESYEQYF. The sequenced DNA is TGCAGTGCTAGCGTAGGAGGTCCAGAATCCTACGAGCAGTACTTC.